A single sample gave rise to the 22 T cell receptor beta chains below, sequenced in a study of vaccination and CD4 T cells after COVID-19. The treatment here: approximately 11-day PBMC culture with coronavirus spike peptide pools or control peptides (ViraFEST assay). Antigen specificity for these receptors is unknown. The assay that was used to sequence DNA from cultured CD4+ T cells was the Oncomine TCR Beta short-read assay. TCRdb re-called the PCR reads through MiXCR, storing one row per CDR3 protein. The repertoire holds 16,000 or so distinct CDR3 sequences, about 68% seen once, with over 9% in the top ten. The source material was CD4+ T cells from blood, cultured in vitro, sampled after SARS-CoV-2 vaccination. The receptors were sampled from a human donor who received a COVID-19 vaccine.

V gene TRBV19 combines with J gene TRBJ1-1; TRBD1 is a possible D gene (6 bases). The CDR3 has 14 amino acids. CDR1 and CDR2 (germline): LNHDA, SQIVND (reference sequence). V was clipped by 7 bases and J by 1 base, with 13 bases between them. DNA of the CDR3: TGTGCCAGTAAACCACAGGGCGGGAACACTGAAGCTTTCTTT. It codes for CASKPQGGNTEAFF.

This chain uses TRBV10-1 with TRBJ1-2, with unresolved D. The germline V gene encodes CDR1 WNHNN and CDR2 SYGVQD (reference sequence). This CDR3 region has 13 residues. V was trimmed by 3 bases and J by 2 bases, leaving 7 bases between them. The CDR3, as DNA: TGCGCCAGCAGTGAATTCTCCAACTATGGCTACACCTTC. It translates to CASSEFSNYGYTF.

The chain carries TRBV20-1 and TRBJ1-2, with 7 bases identical to TRBD1. The CDR3 is made up of 12 amino acids. CDR1 is DFQATT and CDR2 is SNEGSKA in the germline V gene (reference sequence). V lost 6 bases, J lost 3 bases, and 4 bases stayed unmatched. This CDR3 reads CSAPDRDYGYTF. CDR3 nucleotides: TGCAGTGCACCTGACAGGGACTATGGCTACACCTTC.

This clonotype has a handful of counts. The chain joins TRBV20-1 to TRBJ2-1; the D is unclear. V was clipped by 6 bases and J by 8 bases, with 14 bases between them. CDR3 length: 12 amino acids. Germline lookup yields CDR1 DFQATT and CDR2 SNEGSKA (reference sequence). This chain's CDR3 is CSAVVLGYEQFF. CDR3 bases: TGCAGTGCAGTAGTTTTGGGCTATGAGCAGTTCTTC.

This chain links TRBV24-1 with TRBJ1-5, with TRBD1 as a possible D gene (5 bases). CDR1 is KGHDR and CDR2 is SFDVKD in the germline V gene. Trimming pared 3 bases from V and 5 bases from J, leaving 13 bases between. This CDR3 comprises 15 residues. In DNA, the CDR3 is TGTGCCACCAGTGATATTCTGGGGGAGGATCAGCCCCAGCATTTT. Its translation is CATSDILGEDQPQHF.

This clonotype has more than one count but fewer than ten. The V and J genes are TRBV6-2 or TRBV6-3 and TRBJ1-1; TRBD1 is a possible D gene (6 bases). Germline CDR1 and CDR2: MNHEY and SVGEGT. V was pared by 6 bases and J by 1 base, with 9 bases between. CDR3 length: 13 amino acids. CDR3 sequence reads: CASSARGNTEAFF. CDR3 nucleotide sequence: TGTGCCAGCAGCGCCAGGGGGAACACTGAAGCTTTCTTT.

J is TRBJ1-2 and V is TRBV20-1; perhaps TRBD1 as D (5 bases). Germline CDR1 and CDR2: DFQATT and SNEGSKA (reference sequence). The CDR3 is made up of 13 amino acids. V gave up 4 bases and J gave up 8 bases, with 17 bases separating them. The CDR3 loop reads CSAIAGAGGGYTF. DNA for the CDR3: TGCAGTGCTATCGCCGGGGCCGGAGGAGGCTACACCTTC.

The rearrangement links TRBV20-1 to TRBJ2-7; D tentatively fits TRBD1 or TRBD2 (5 bases each). Germline V lookup: CDR1 DFQATT, CDR2 SNEGSKA (reference sequence). The CDR3 loop spans 13 amino acids. The ends were cut back, 6 bases at V and 6 bases at J, with 18 bases in the middle. The CDR3 DNA sequence: TGCAGTGCGCTGGGACCGCTTCACGGCGAGCAGTACTTC. The encoded protein is CSALGPLHGEQYF.

The V call is TRBV6-5, the J call TRBJ2-5; the D is unclear. The CDR3 has 12 amino acids. Per germline, CDR1 MNHEY and CDR2 SVGAGI. The ends were cut back, 8 bases at V and 2 bases at J, with 9 bases in the middle. In nucleotides, the CDR3 is TGTGCCAGCCGTTCCAGTCAAGAGACCCAGTACTTC. It translates to CASRSSQETQYF.

The chain couples TRBV19 to TRBJ2-5; weak D call: TRBD2 (6 bases). The V gene's germline CDR1 is LNHDA and CDR2 SQIVND (reference sequence). The ends were cut back, 3 bases at V and 5 bases at J, with 13 bases in the middle. The CDR3 is 14 amino acids. This CDR3 reads CASSMGTEGETQYF. The CDR3 nucleotides read TGTGCCAGTAGTATGGGAACGGAGGGGGAGACCCAGTACTTC. Drawing the rest from reference TRBV19 and TRBJ2-5, the complete variable domain is DGGITQSPKYLFRKEGQNVTLSCEQNLNHDAMYWYRQDPGQGLRLIYYSQIVNDFQKGDIAEGYSVSREKKESFPLTVTSAQKNPTAFYLCASSMGTEGETQYFGPGTRLLVL.

The chain carries TRBV19 and TRBJ1-2, with 7 nucleotides matching TRBD1. With 3 bases clipped from V and 2 bases from J, the junction kept 12 bases outside the gene matches. CDR3 length: 17 amino acids. CDR1 LNHDA and CDR2 SQIVND come from the germline V gene (reference sequence). CDR3 protein: CASSIPSFRGRNYGYTF. CDR3 sequence (DNA): TGTGCCAGTAGTATCCCCTCTTTCAGGGGGAGGAACTATGGCTACACCTTC. The full variable domain, completed using reference TRBV19 and TRBJ1-2, is DGGITQSPKYLFRKEGQNVTLSCEQNLNHDAMYWYRQDPGQGLRLIYYSQIVNDFQKGDIAEGYSVSREKKESFPLTVTSAQKNPTAFYLCASSIPSFRGRNYGYTFGSGTRLTVV.

V is TRBV19 and J is TRBJ1-2; 7 bases are shared with TRBD1. This CDR3 is built from 14 residues. J lost 4 bases, V lost 6 bases, and 8 bases had no gene match. CDR1 and CDR2 (germline): LNHDA, SQIVND (reference sequence). CDR3 DNA sequence: TGTGCCAGTAGAAATCGGGACAGCTCCTATGGCTACACCTTC. It encodes CASRNRDSSYGYTF.

The V call is TRBV24-1, the J call TRBJ2-2; 7 bases map to TRBD2. Trimming at V came to 5 bases and at J to 5 bases, leaving 4 bases not matched to a gene. The CDR3 is 14 amino acids. Germline assignment: CDR1 KGHDR and CDR2 SFDVKD. CDR3 amino acids: CATSGKLATGELFF. DNA for the CDR3: TGTGCCACCAGTGGAAAACTAGCGACCGGGGAGCTGTTTTTT.

The chain has TRBV6-1 and TRBJ1-6; D is undetermined. V lost 3 bases and J 8 bases, leaving 8 bases between the germline ends. The germline V gene encodes CDR1 MNHNS and CDR2 SASEGT. The CDR3 has 13 amino acids. In DNA form, the CDR3 reads TGTGCCAGCAGTGACCGACCGGATTCACCCCTCCACTTT. It codes for CASSDRPDSPLHF.

The chain recombines TRBV5-4 with TRBJ1-1; maybe TRBD1 (6 bases). Germline loops: CDR1 SGHNT, CDR2 YYREEE (reference sequence). V lost 0 bases to trimming and J lost 4 bases, with 16 bases between them. This CDR3 is 16 amino acids long. CDR3 nucleotide sequence: TGTGCCAGCAGCTTGGTGATGGGGGGCGAGTCCACTGAAGCTTTCTTT. It is translated as CASSLVMGGESTEAFF.

The sample holds a few counts of this clonotype. V and J are TRBV24-1 and TRBJ2-3; D possibly matches TRBD1 or TRBD2 (6 bases each). The CDR3 runs to 15 residues. V was pared by 9 bases and J by 5 bases, with 20 bases between. CDR1 is KGHDR, CDR2 SFDVKD, per germline. CDR3 sequence (DNA): TGTGCCACCGGAACGAGGGGGGTAGGGGGAGATACGCAGTATTTT. It is translated as CATGTRGVGGDTQYF.

This sequence joins TRBV7-9 and TRBJ1-2; D is undetermined. Germline V lookup: CDR1 SEHNR, CDR2 FQNEAQ (reference sequence). The CDR3 has 14 residues. Trimming took off 0 bases at V and 2 bases at J, with 7 bases between the two ends. The CDR3 DNA follows: TGTGCCAGCAGCTTAGCCGCGGTGAACTATGGCTACACCTTC. Protein: CASSLAAVNYGYTF.

V usage is TRBV7-7 and J usage is TRBJ2-2; D gene ambiguous. The V and J ends lost 4 bases and 6 bases respectively, with 18 bases between them. This CDR3 has 16 amino acids. Looked up from germline, CDR1 is SSHAT and CDR2 is FNYEAQ (reference sequence). CDR3: CASSYGTAEHPGELFF. The DNA of the CDR3 is TGTGCCAGCAGCTACGGAACGGCAGAGCACCCCGGGGAGCTGTTTTTT. Looking up the rest from reference TRBV7-7 and TRBJ2-2 gives the full variable domain: GAGVSQSPRYKVTKRGQDVTLRCDPISSHATLYWYQQALGQGPEFLTYFNYEAQPDKSGLPSDRFSAERPEGSISTLTIQRTEQRDSAMYRCASSYGTAEHPGELFFGEGSRLTVL.

The rearrangement uses TRBV3-1 and TRBJ1-1; D not certain. Germline values: CDR1 LGHDT, CDR2 YNNKEL (reference sequence). The V end was cut by 3 bases, the J end by 5 bases, with 10 bases between. CDR3 length: 13 amino acids. The CDR3 loop reads CASSQNRRTEAFF. The CDR3 DNA follows: TGTGCCAGCAGCCAGAATAGGAGGACTGAAGCTTTCTTT. Variable domain in full (rest from reference TRBV3-1 and TRBJ1-1): DTAVSQTPKYLVTQMGNDKSIKCEQNLGHDTMYWYKQDSKKFLKIMFSYNNKELIINETVPNRFSPKSPDKAHLNLHINSLELGDSAVYFCASSQNRRTEAFFGQGTRLTVV.

This CDR3 reads CASSDRQGSNSPLHF. The CDR3 nucleotides read TGTGCCAGCAGTGATAGACAGGGGAGCAATTCACCCCTCCACTTT. J is TRBJ1-6 and V is TRBV6-1; 8 bases are a match to TRBD1. Losses at the gene ends were 3 bases for V and 7 bases for J; bases not matched to a gene: 5. The CDR3 spans 15 residues. In germline, CDR1 is MNHNS, CDR2 SASEGT.

This sequence joins TRBV7-8 and TRBJ1-2; 11 nucleotides line up with TRBD1. There are 17 residues in the CDR3. Germline V gene sequence: CDR1 SGHVS, CDR2 FQNEAQ. Losses at the gene ends were 5 bases for V and 4 bases for J; bases not matched to a gene: 12. The CDR3 DNA sequence: TGTGCCAGCAGCCCAACCTTTGGGGACAGGGGGGGCTATGGCTACACCTTC. Protein: CASSPTFGDRGGYGYTF. Filled out from reference TRBV7-8 and TRBJ1-2, the complete variable domain reads GAGVSQSPRYKVAKRGQDVALRCDPISGHVSLFWYQQALGQGPEFLTYFQNEAQLDKSGLPSDRFFAERPEGSVSTLKIQRTQQEDSAVYLCASSPTFGDRGGYGYTFGSGTRLTVV.

A single count supports this clonotype. This chain uses TRBV10-3 with TRBJ1-1, with 10 bases that match TRBD1. Trimming at V came to 10 bases and at J to 7 bases, leaving 9 bases not matched to a gene. Germline V CDR1 and CDR2: ENHRY, SYGVKD. The CDR3 spans 13 residues. The CDR3 DNA reads as TGTGCCACCATGGGGGACAGGGGAGGTGAAGCTTTCTTT. Translated, it gives CATMGDRGGEAFF.